These 27 T cell receptor beta chains came from one sample sequenced in a study of cytomegalovirus exposure and HLA in healthy donors. The table came from immunoSEQ multiplex PCR; TCRdb's copy has only in-frame clones and leaves some out. Of more than 85,000 clones listed, about 90% were seen once; the top ten hold 2% to 2.5%. Sample: PBMCs. The receptors derive from a woman between 18 and 29 years old in good health and CMV-seronegative.

The rearrangement links TRBV4-2 to TRBJ2-3, with 10 positions matching TRBD2. The junction had 7 bases not matched to a gene; V was cut back by 1 base and J by 6 bases. CDR1 is LGHNA, CDR2 YNFKEQ, per germline. There are 16 residues in the CDR3. CDR3: CASSQAQASGSDTQYF. The DNA for the CDR3 is TGTGCCAGCAGCCAAGCTCAAGCTAGCGGGAGTGATACGCAGTATTTT.

The gene calls are TRBV5-1 and TRBJ2-1, with 11 positions matching TRBD2. Germline V gene lookup returns CDR1 SGHRS and CDR2 YFSETQ. Trimming took 4 bases from V and 4 from J; bases not matched to a gene: 7. The CDR3 extends over 16 amino acids. The CDR3 loop is CASSGGTSGSYNEQFF. The CDR3 bases are TGCGCCAGCAGCGGGGGAACTAGCGGGAGTTACAATGAGCAGTTCTTC.

In this sample, this clone turned up once. The genes are TRBV7-8 and TRBJ2-2; 7 bases are shared with TRBD2. The CDR3 sequence is 18 residues long. Unmatched junction bases numbered 13, after V lost 6 bases and J lost 0 bases. Germline V gives CDR1 SGHVS, CDR2 FQNEAQ. The CDR3 loop reads CASRVWVLAGANTGELFF. CDR3 bases: TGTGCCAGCAGAGTCTGGGTCTTGGCGGGGGCGAACACCGGGGAGCTGTTTTTT.

The genes are TRBV28 and TRBJ1-4, with 7 bases matching TRBD1. Germline CDR1 MDHEN, CDR2 SYDVKM. The CDR3 has 14 residues. The V segment lost 3 bases and the J segment 5 bases; nucleotides outside the gene matches: 3. For the CDR3, the DNA is TGTGCCAGCAGTTTCGAGACAGGGAATGAAAAACTGTTTTTT. It translates to CASSFETGNEKLFF.

This chain links TRBV29-1 with TRBJ2-5, with TRBD2 as a possible D gene (5 bases). The CDR3 runs to 12 residues. Looked up from germline, CDR1 is SQVTM and CDR2 is ANQGSEA. V gave up 5 bases and J gave up 1 base, with 8 bases separating them. As DNA, the CDR3 is TGCAGCGTTCGTCTAGCCCAAGAGACCCAGTACTTC. Amino acid sequence: CSVRLAQETQYF.

The V gene is TRBV4-3, the J gene TRBJ2-1; D may be TRBD2 (7 bases). V dropped 0 bases and J dropped 4 bases, with 16 bases sitting between them. The CDR3 totals 17 residues. Germline V CDR1 and CDR2: LGHNA, YSLEER. CDR3 bases: TGCGCCAGCAGCCAAGATGTTTCGGGGGGCCTATACAATGAGCAGTTCTTC. It is translated as CASSQDVSGGLYNEQFF.

The J gene is TRBJ2-1, the V gene TRBV7-3, with 7 bases that match TRBD1. J was trimmed by 3 bases and V by 1 base; bases with no gene match: 3. The CDR3 consists of 15 residues. CDR1 SGHTA and CDR2 FQGTGA come from the germline V gene. The CDR3 region has the DNA TGTGCCAGCAGCTTAAGGCAGGGGGTCTACAATGAGCAGTTCTTC. This translates into CASSLRQGVYNEQFF.

The chain has TRBV2 and TRBJ2-3; the D is unclear. Trimming pared 5 bases from V and 5 bases from J, leaving 8 bases between. Germline V gene data show CDR1 as SNHLY and CDR2 as FYNNEI. CDR3 length equals 12 residues. Written as DNA, the CDR3 is TGTGCCAGCAGTCCGGGTTTAGATACGCAGTATTTT. Its protein product is CASSPGLDTQYF.

The chain recombines TRBV4-1 with TRBJ1-5, with no clear D. Germline CDR1 reads MGHRA; CDR2 reads YSYEKL. Trimming cost V 0 bases and J 5 bases, with 8 bases left between them. This CDR3 is built from 14 residues. The CDR3 loop reads CASSQDVSDQPQHF. In DNA form, the CDR3 reads TGCGCCAGCAGCCAAGATGTTAGTGATCAGCCCCAGCATTTT.

The chain couples TRBV11-3 to TRBJ2-1; 9 nucleotides agree with TRBD1. The length of the CDR3 is 17 residues. J lost 6 bases, V lost 5 bases, and 14 bases had no gene match. The germline V gene encodes CDR1 SGHNT and CDR2 YENEEA. The CDR3 DNA reads TGTGCCAGCAGCCGTAGGACCCGGGACAGGGCGGGCAATGAGCAGTTCTTC. This codes for CASSRRTRDRAGNEQFF. The variable domain in full, completed from reference TRBV11-3 and TRBJ2-1, reads EAGVVQSPRYKIIEKKQPVAFWCNPISGHNTLYWYLQNLGQGPELLIRYENEEAVDDSQLPKDRFSAERLKGVDSTLKIQPAELGDSAVYLCASSRRTRDRAGNEQFFGPGTRLTVL.

The CDR3 nucleotides read TGTGCCAGCAGCGAGTACGGTAGTTCCTCCTACGAGCAGTACTTC. Amino acids: CASSEYGSSSYEQYF. This chain uses TRBV9 with TRBJ2-7; D unresolved. V was cut by 3 bases and J by 0 bases, with 13 bases left in between. The germline CDR1 and CDR2 sequences are SGDLS and YYNGEE. The CDR3 is 15 amino acids.

This clone was found once. The J gene is TRBJ2-7, the V gene TRBV10-2, with D possibly being TRBD1 (6 bases). Germline assignment: CDR1 WSHSY and CDR2 SAAADI. The CDR3 has 13 amino acids. V lost 1 base and J 6 bases, leaving 10 bases between the germline ends. This CDR3 is CASSELGQTEQYF. The CDR3 nucleotides are TGCGCCAGCAGTGAGTTAGGACAGACCGAGCAGTACTTC.

The chain links TRBV28 to TRBJ2-7; no firm D call. Germline V gives CDR1 MDHEN, CDR2 SYDVKM. Trimming left V 5 bases short and J 3 bases short, with 8 bases between. The CDR3 covers 12 residues. The CDR3 coding sequence is TGTGCCAGCAGTCCCCCCAACTACGAGCAGTACTTC. The encoded protein is CASSPPNYEQYF.

J is TRBJ1-3 and V is TRBV6-1; 9 bases are a match to TRBD1. V was pared by 2 bases and J by 7 bases, with 9 bases of the junction left unmatched. Germline V gene lookup returns CDR1 MNHNS and CDR2 SASEGT. The CDR3 sequence is 16 residues long. DNA of the CDR3: TGTGCCAGCAGTGAAAGGTGGACAGGGGTCGTGAACACCATATATTTT. Translated, it gives CASSERWTGVVNTIYF.

This clone occurred once. The V gene is TRBV28, the J gene TRBJ2-3; D possibly corresponds to TRBD1 (5 bases). Trimming took off 11 bases at V and 0 bases at J, with 15 bases between the two ends. Germline CDR1 MDHEN, CDR2 SYDVKM. The CDR3 sequence is 14 residues long. The CDR3 sequence is CALGGAGSTDTQYF. Here the CDR3 DNA reads TGTGCCCTAGGTGGGGCCGGCAGCACAGATACGCAGTATTTT.

The chain combines TRBV9 with TRBJ2-6; D remains unclear. The CDR3 length is 15 residues. V lost 0 bases to trimming and J lost 2 bases, with 6 bases between them. Per germline, CDR1 SGDLS and CDR2 YYNGEE. The CDR3 here is CASSVGSTGANVLTF. CDR3 sequence (DNA): TGTGCCAGCAGCGTAGGTTCCACTGGGGCCAACGTCCTGACTTTC.

This chain joins TRBV6-1 and TRBJ2-1, with 11 bases fitting TRBD2. This CDR3 is 15 amino acids long. The trim removed 1 base at V and 9 bases at J, leaving 5 bases unmatched. The V gene's germline CDR1 is MNHNS and CDR2 SASEGT. The CDR3 region has the DNA TGTGCCAGCAGTGAAGTTAGCGGGGGGGCTGGTGAGCAGTTCTTC. Its protein is CASSEVSGGAGEQFF.

This chain links TRBV9 with TRBJ1-5; TRBD1 matches 9 bases. Germline V lookup: CDR1 SGDLS, CDR2 YYNGEE. This CDR3 is 14 amino acids long. J was trimmed by 8 bases and V by 3 bases; bases with no gene match: 6. The CDR3 loop is CASSAGQGLKPQHF. CDR3 nucleotides: TGTGCCAGCAGCGCCGGACAGGGGTTAAAGCCCCAGCATTTT.

CDR3 sequence (DNA): TGTGCCAGCAGTAGACAGGCCTCAGATACGCAGTATTTT. Residues: CASSRQASDTQYF. The chain couples TRBV6-4 to TRBJ2-3; the D gene is possibly TRBD1 (6 bases). The CDR3 totals 13 residues. V was pared by 5 bases and J by 4 bases, with 10 bases between. Looked up from germline, CDR1 is MRHNA and CDR2 is SNTAGT.

This clone was seen just once. V gene TRBV15 combines with J gene TRBJ1-4; 9 bases are shared with TRBD1. V lost 5 bases, J lost 12 bases, and 16 bases stayed unmatched. CDR1 and CDR2 from the germline V gene are LNHNV and YYDKDF (reference sequence). This CDR3 is 16 amino acids long. The CDR3 reads CATSGYSPTGGVQLFF. The CDR3 nucleotides read TGTGCCACCAGCGGTTACTCGCCTACAGGGGGCGTGCAACTGTTTTTT.

This clone occurred a few times. V and J are TRBV28 and TRBJ1-2; TRBD1 matches 8 bases. J was trimmed by 4 bases and V by 5 bases; bases with no gene match: 6. The CDR3 is 14 residues long. Germline CDR1 reads MDHEN; CDR2 reads SYDVKM. This CDR3 is CASSPSTGVYGYTF. The DNA for the CDR3 is TGTGCCAGCAGTCCCTCGACAGGGGTCTATGGCTACACCTTC.

The gene calls are TRBV5-8 and TRBJ2-7, with 8 bases lining up with TRBD1. The CDR3 totals 15 residues. Germline CDR1 SGHTS, CDR2 YDEGEE. V shed 2 bases, J shed 5 bases, and the junction held 9 bases outside the gene matches. CDR3 sequence: CASSFAGQGSNEQYF. The CDR3 DNA reads TGTGCCAGCAGCTTTGCAGGACAGGGTAGCAACGAGCAGTACTTC.

The CDR3 sequence is CASSQTVSYEQYF. DNA for the CDR3: TGTGCCAGCAGCCAAACAGTATCCTACGAGCAGTACTTC. The genes are TRBV14 and TRBJ2-7; D not resolved. The germline V gene has CDR1 SGHDN and CDR2 FVKESK. This CDR3 is 13 amino acids long. The V end was cut by 2 bases, the J end by 1 base, with 6 bases between.

V usage is TRBV5-1 and J usage is TRBJ2-5; TRBD2 aligns across 9 bases. The germline V gene has CDR1 SGHRS and CDR2 YFSETQ. The CDR3 has 13 amino acids. With V trimmed by 7 bases and J by 4 bases, 5 bases remained unmatched. The CDR3, as DNA: TGCGCCAGCGGAGTACTAGCGGGAGAGACCCAGTACTTC. Its translation: CASGVLAGETQYF.

The genes are TRBV6-4 and TRBJ2-1; the match to TRBD2 covers 8 bases. The CDR3 has 17 amino acids. CDR1 is MRHNA, CDR2 SNTAGT, per germline. Losses at the gene ends were 0 bases for V and 7 bases for J; bases not matched to a gene: 11. The CDR3 is CASSDSRTSGRRNEQFF. DNA for the CDR3: TGTGCCAGCAGTGACTCTAGAACCAGCGGGAGAAGAAATGAGCAGTTCTTC.

V is TRBV18 and J is TRBJ1-2, with no clear D. V lost 4 bases, J lost 4 bases, and 10 bases lay in between. CDR1 and CDR2 from the germline V gene are KGHSH and LQKENI. This CDR3 has 13 residues. The CDR3 loop reads CASSLGSSYGYTF. The CDR3 coding sequence is TGTGCCAGCTCACTGGGCAGTTCCTATGGCTACACCTTC.

This chain joins TRBV28 and TRBJ2-7, with D tentatively TRBD1 (5 bases). The CDR3 sequence is 14 residues long. CDR1 and CDR2 from the germline V gene are MDHEN and SYDVKM. V lost 5 bases, J lost 0 bases, and 11 bases lay in between. The CDR3 loop reads CASSDSNNSYEQYF. Here the CDR3 DNA reads TGTGCCAGCAGTGACAGTAACAACTCCTACGAGCAGTACTTC.